These 25 T cell receptor beta chains were all obtained from the same sample, sequenced in a study of PD-1 blockade in classical Hodgkin lymphoma. Following autologous stem cell transplantation, relapse occurred in every patient, and exposure to brentuximab vedotin varied. Some clones are missing from TCRdb's copy, which holds only in-frame ones; the method was immunoSEQ multiplex PCR. Among 53,000 or so clones listed, about 85% were seen once. The sample was peripheral blood mononuclear cells (PBMCs), taken at baseline. All receptors derive from a human donor with classical Hodgkin lymphoma.

The V gene is TRBV14, the J gene TRBJ1-2; D uncertain. The CDR3 loop spans 12 amino acids. CDR1 is SGHDN and CDR2 is FVKESK in the germline V gene. Trimming pared 1 base from V and 4 bases from J, leaving 4 bases between. CDR3 residues: CASSQGFYGYTF. In nucleotides, the CDR3 is TGTGCCAGCAGCCAAGGATTCTATGGCTACACCTTC. Together with reference TRBV14 and TRBJ1-2, the CDR3 gives the full variable domain: EAGVTQFPSHSVIEKGQTVTLRCDPISGHDNLYWYRRVMGKEIKFLLHFVKESKQDESGMPNNRFLAERTGGTYSTLKVQPAELEDSGVYFCASSQGFYGYTFGSGTRLTVV.

V and J are TRBV18 and TRBJ2-5; 9 nucleotides line up with TRBD1. The CDR3 is 14 residues long. With 5 bases clipped from V and 3 bases from J, the junction kept 4 bases outside the gene matches. The V gene's germline CDR1 is KGHSH and CDR2 LQKENI. The CDR3 DNA follows: TGTGCCAGCTCAGCGGGACAGGGAAAAGAGACCCAGTACTTC. It is translated as CASSAGQGKETQYF.

The chain carries TRBV11-2 and TRBJ2-7; 8 nucleotides align to TRBD1. CDR3 length: 15 residues. The germline V gene encodes CDR1 SGHAT and CDR2 FQNNGV. V was clipped by 5 bases and J by 9 bases; unmatched bases: 15. CDR3 sequence reads: CASSLDPGGNTVQYV. CDR3 nucleotides: TGTGCCAGCAGCCTCGACCCAGGGGGCAATACGGTGCAGTACGTC.

The V gene is TRBV11-3, the J gene TRBJ2-7; possible D gene TRBD1, 5 bases. V was cut by 1 base and J by 6 bases, with 7 bases left in between. The CDR3 has 12 residues. Germline CDR1 reads SGHNT; CDR2 reads YENEEA. In DNA, the CDR3 is TGTGCCAGCAGCTTAGGACAGTCCGAGCAGTACTTC. This gives the protein CASSLGQSEQYF.

This clone has only one observation. This rearrangement joins TRBV7-2 to TRBJ1-5; possible D gene TRBD1, 5 bases. Germline V gene sequence: CDR1 SGHTA, CDR2 FQGNSA. The CDR3 has 13 amino acids. Trimming removed 1 base at V and 7 bases at J, with 8 bases between. CDR3 residues: CASSLGEGQPQHF. The CDR3 DNA is TGTGCCAGCAGCTTAGGGGAGGGGCAGCCCCAGCATTTT. The full variable domain, its missing parts supplied by reference TRBV7-2 and TRBJ1-5, is GAGVSQSPSNKVTEKGKDVELRCDPISGHTALYWYRQSLGQGLEFLIYFQGNSAPDKSGLPSDRFSAERTGGSVSTLTIQRTQQEDSAVYLCASSLGEGQPQHFGDGTRLSIL.

In its sample, this clone was seen once. This chain joins TRBV7-9 and TRBJ2-2; D unclear. CDR1 is SEHNR, CDR2 FQNEAQ, per germline (reference sequence). V lost 11 bases and J lost 6, with 10 bases in between. This CDR3 is 11 amino acids long. CDR3 DNA: TGTGCCCAAACCCAGGCCGGGGAGCTGTTTTTT. Translated, it gives CAQTQAGELFF.

This clone was picked up a small number of times. The rearrangement links TRBV5-1 to TRBJ2-6; 9 nucleotides match TRBD1. This CDR3 has 16 residues. Unmatched junction bases numbered 5, after V lost 6 bases and J lost 1 base. Looked up from germline, CDR1 is SGHRS and CDR2 is YFSETQ. CDR3 in DNA: TGCGCCAGCACCGAACAGGGGGCGTCTGGGGCCAACGTCCTGACTTTC. Translation: CASTEQGASGANVLTF. Complete variable domain (other parts from reference TRBV5-1 and TRBJ2-6): KAGVTQTPRYLIKTRGQQVTLSCSPISGHRSVSWYQQTPGQGLQFLFEYFSETQRNKGNFPGRFSGRQFSNSRSEMNVSTLELGDSALYLCASTEQGASGANVLTFGAGSRLTVL.

The chain has TRBV9 and TRBJ1-4; a possible D gene is TRBD1 (6 bases). Between the trimmed V and J ends, which lost 0 bases and 4 bases, there was a span of 10 bases. In germline, CDR1 is SGDLS, CDR2 YYNGEE. The CDR3 contains 15 residues. The CDR3 is CASSVAGTNNEKLFF. CDR3 bases: TGTGCCAGCAGCGTAGCCGGGACAAATAATGAAAAACTGTTTTTT.

The chain has TRBV7-2 and TRBJ1-1, with D unresolved. The CDR3 is 16 residues long. V lost 6 bases and J lost 2, with 19 bases in between. Germline CDR1 reads SGHTA; CDR2 reads FQGNSA. The CDR3 bases are TGTGCCAGCAGGACTGAACCGAGGGTCAGAAACACTGAAGCTTTCTTT. As protein: CASRTEPRVRNTEAFF. Complete variable domain (other parts from reference TRBV7-2 and TRBJ1-1): GAGVSQSPSNKVTEKGKDVELRCDPISGHTALYWYRQSLGQGLEFLIYFQGNSAPDKSGLPSDRFSAERTGGSVSTLTIQRTQQEDSAVYLCASRTEPRVRNTEAFFGQGTRLTVV.

The rearrangement links TRBV19 to TRBJ1-3, with a possible D match to TRBD1 (5 bases). Germline CDR1 LNHDA, CDR2 SQIVND (reference sequence). The CDR3 loop spans 13 amino acids. Trimming removed 7 bases at V and 3 bases at J, with 10 bases between. CDR3: CASIGGRGNTIYF. DNA of the CDR3: TGTGCCAGTATTGGGGGACGTGGAAACACCATATATTTT.

The chain couples TRBV6-6 to TRBJ2-7, with D tentatively TRBD1 (5 bases). V gave up 0 bases and J gave up 2 bases, with 11 bases separating them. The CDR3 runs 15 residues. The germline V gene has CDR1 MNHNY and CDR2 SVGAGI (reference sequence). The DNA of the CDR3 is TGTGCCAGCAGTTACTCGATACAGGATCCCTACGAGCAGTACGTC. This translates into CASSYSIQDPYEQYV.

The V gene is TRBV5-5, the J gene TRBJ2-1, with 9 bases that match TRBD2. This CDR3 region has 15 residues. The J segment lost 1 base and the V segment lost 3 bases, leaving 2 bases of the junction unmatched. Per the germline V gene, CDR1 is SGHKS and CDR2 is YYEKEE (reference sequence). DNA for the CDR3: TGTGCCAGCAGCTATAGCGGGAGTTCCTACAATGAGCAGTTCTTC. Translation gives CASSYSGSSYNEQFF.

The chain recombines TRBV6-5 with TRBJ1-5; no reliable D call. Per germline, CDR1 MNHEY and CDR2 SVGAGI. The CDR3 length is 15 residues. V lost 6 bases to trimming and J lost 5 bases, with 17 bases between them. As DNA, the CDR3 is TGTGCCAGCAGCCCTGGAAGGCCCGAATATCAGCCCCAGCATTTT. This codes for CASSPGRPEYQPQHF.

A single count supports this clone. CDR3 region: CASPIGAHGYTF. CDR3 coding DNA: TGTGCCTCCCCCATAGGGGCTCATGGCTACACCTTC. This chain links TRBV30 with TRBJ1-2; D perhaps matches TRBD1 (5 bases). This CDR3 has 12 amino acids. Germline values: CDR1 GTSNPN, CDR2 SVGIG (reference sequence). V lost 7 bases and J lost 6, with 15 bases in between.

V and J are TRBV29-1 and TRBJ2-3; 10 bases align to TRBD2. Germline assignment: CDR1 SQVTM and CDR2 ANQGSEA. V shed 2 bases, J shed 6 bases, and the junction held 5 bases outside the gene matches. The CDR3 consists of 14 residues. Here the CDR3 reads CSVEIAGGGDTQYF. DNA of the CDR3: TGCAGCGTTGAAATAGCGGGAGGCGGGGATACGCAGTATTTT.

The chain recombines TRBV9 with TRBJ2-7; 9 nucleotides line up with TRBD2. The CDR3 length is 18 residues. Germline V gene lookup returns CDR1 SGDLS and CDR2 YYNGEE. V lost 4 bases, J lost 2 bases, and 16 bases stayed unmatched. The CDR3: CASSRGNRWTSVAYEQYF. The CDR3 DNA is TGTGCCAGCAGCCGAGGGAACCGATGGACTAGCGTAGCCTACGAGCAGTACTTC.

The chain couples TRBV7-9 to TRBJ2-5, with 10 bases that match TRBD2. The CDR3 covers 15 residues. Germline loops: CDR1 SEHNR, CDR2 FQNEAQ (reference sequence). The J segment lost 2 bases and the V segment lost 5 bases, leaving 5 bases of the junction unmatched. CDR3 in amino acids: CASSPTSGSQETQYF. CDR3 nucleotide sequence: TGTGCCAGCAGCCCGACTAGCGGGTCTCAAGAGACCCAGTACTTC.

The chain recombines TRBV7-6 with TRBJ2-1; 12 nucleotides match TRBD2. Trimming removed 1 base from V and 4 bases from J; junction bases left unmatched: 2. This CDR3 comprises 16 residues. Germline loops: CDR1 SGHVS, CDR2 FNYEAQ. CDR3 nucleotides: TGTGCCAGCAGCTTAGGGGGACTAGCGGGTTACAATGAGCAGTTCTTC. This translates into CASSLGGLAGYNEQFF.

The count of this clone is one. The V call is TRBV10-3, the J call TRBJ2-3; D unclear. The V and J ends lost 2 bases and 5 bases respectively, with 11 bases between them. The CDR3 totals 14 residues. Germline CDR1 ENHRY, CDR2 SYGVKD. DNA of the CDR3: TGTGCCATCAGTGAGACCCCACGGGTAGATACGCAGTATTTT. Its protein is CAISETPRVDTQYF.

The chain links TRBV2 to TRBJ1-5; unclear D gene. The CDR3 contains 14 residues. Germline V CDR1 and CDR2: SNHLY, FYNNEI. V was trimmed by 2 bases and J by 3 bases, leaving 8 bases between them. The CDR3 reads CASSERTYNQPQHF. CDR3 DNA: TGTGCCAGCAGTGAAAGGACTTACAATCAGCCCCAGCATTTT.

The V and J genes are TRBV29-1 and TRBJ2-6; a possible D gene is TRBD2 (6 bases). The germline V gene encodes CDR1 SQVTM and CDR2 ANQGSEA. The CDR3 is made up of 16 amino acids. V dropped 6 bases and J dropped 0 bases, with 15 bases sitting between them. The DNA for the CDR3 is TGCAGCGTCCAAGCGGGTCCTATCTCTGGGGCCAACGTCCTGACTTTC. This codes for CSVQAGPISGANVLTF.

The chain carries TRBV6-1 and TRBJ2-7, with TRBD1 matching 7 bases. Germline CDR1 reads MNHNS; CDR2 reads SASEGT. The CDR3 extends over 16 amino acids. V trimming: 3 bases; J trimming: 0 bases; junction bases outside the gene matches: 8. CDR3 in amino acids: CASSESSGTASYEQYV. The CDR3 nucleotides read TGTGCCAGCAGTGAGAGCTCCGGGACAGCCTCCTACGAGCAGTACGTC.

This chain connects TRBV13 to TRBJ2-1, with 9 positions matching TRBD2. CDR3 length equals 17 residues. Germline V CDR1 and CDR2: PRHDT, FYEKMQ (reference sequence). V lost 1 base to trimming and J lost 3 bases; unmatched junction nucleotides: 7. CDR3 DNA sequence: TGTGCCAGCAGCTTAGCACCATTTAGCGGGAGCTACAATGAGCAGTTCTTC. This codes for CASSLAPFSGSYNEQFF.

This rearrangement joins TRBV11-3 to TRBJ2-7, with 7 positions matching TRBD2. This CDR3 comprises 14 residues. J was trimmed by 0 bases and V by 1 base; bases with no gene match: 0. Germline assignment: CDR1 SGHNT and CDR2 YENEEA. CDR3 amino acids: CASSLAGGSYEQYF. DNA of the CDR3: TGTGCCAGCAGCTTAGCGGGGGGCTCCTACGAGCAGTACTTC.

The CDR3 sequence: CASTPLERFNSGLETQYF. DNA of the CDR3: TGTGCCAGCACCCCCCTCGAGAGGTTTAACTCCGGGCTGGAGACCCAGTACTTC. The chain combines TRBV28 with TRBJ2-5, with unresolved D. There are 18 residues in the CDR3. V was cut by 7 bases and J by 5 bases, with 29 bases left in between. The germline V gene has CDR1 MDHEN and CDR2 SYDVKM. The full variable domain, its missing parts supplied by reference TRBV28 and TRBJ2-5, is DVKVTQSSRYLVKRTGEKVFLECVQDMDHENMFWYRQDPGLGLRLIYFSYDVKMKEKGDIPEGYSVSREKKERFSLILESASTNQTSMYLCASTPLERFNSGLETQYFGPGTRLLVL.